The next 18 T cell receptor beta chains were all read from a single sample in a study of OX40 agonist ivuxolimab in advanced cancers. Using immunoSEQ multiplex PCR, the repertoire was profiled, and TCRdb retains in-frame clones only, with some absent. This sample has 85,000 to 100,000 clones, with approximately 85% found just once. The material sequenced was CD4+ or CD8+ T cells sorted from blood, taken in a trial of the OX40 agonist ivuxolimab. These TCRs come from an adult with an advanced solid tumor such as melanoma, head and neck, liver or kidney cancer.

This rearrangement joins TRBV14 to TRBJ1-1; no reliable D call. The CDR3 length is 15 residues. Looked up from germline, CDR1 is SGHDN and CDR2 is FVKESK. V was pared by 2 bases and J by 0 bases, with 10 bases between. This chain's CDR3 is CASSQTRLLNTEAFF. The CDR3 nucleotides are TGTGCCAGCAGCCAAACGAGGCTTCTGAACACTGAAGCTTTCTTT.

V gene TRBV19 combines with J gene TRBJ1-6, with D possibly TRBD1 on 5 matching bases. The germline V gene has CDR1 LNHDA and CDR2 SQIVND (reference sequence). This CDR3 is 14 amino acids long. V was cut by 4 bases and J by 4 bases, with 8 bases left in between. CDR3 in amino acids: CASSTTGYNSPLHF. The CDR3 nucleotides read TGTGCCAGTAGTACAACAGGTTATAATTCACCCCTCCACTTT.

The chain is built from TRBV7-3 and TRBJ1-3; D is unresolved. The CDR3 length is 10 residues. Germline CDR1 and CDR2: SGHTA and FQGTGA. Trimming shortened V by 5 bases and J by 7 bases, and 3 bases separated the two germline ends. The DNA for the CDR3 is TGTGCCAGCAGCGGGAACACCATATATTTT. It encodes CASSGNTIYF.

On this clone itself: The sample carries other DNA sequences with the same CDR3. V is TRBV6-6 and J is TRBJ2-3; maybe TRBD2 (5 bases). The CDR3 sequence is 14 residues long. V lost 2 bases, J lost 0 bases, and 6 bases lay in between. The germline gives CDR1 MNHNY, CDR2 SVGAGI (reference sequence). Written as DNA, the CDR3 is TGTGCCAGCAGTTACGGAGGCAGCACAGATACGCAGTATTTT. Its translation: CASSYGGSTDTQYF.

A note on this clone: Mismatch with germline at one junction end may stem from a read error. The chain carries TRBV7-7 and TRBJ2-3; the D gene is possibly TRBD1 (5 bases). This CDR3 has 14 amino acids. Germline-derived CDR1 and CDR2 are SSHAT and FNYEAQ (reference sequence). CDR3 protein: CASSPDVGADTQYF. The CDR3 nucleotides read TGTGCTAGCAGCCCAGACGTAGGGGCAGATACGCAGTATTTT.

V gene TRBV28 combines with J gene TRBJ2-7; TRBD1 matches 8 bases. With 4 bases clipped from V and 10 bases from J, the junction kept 6 bases outside the gene matches. CDR1 is MDHEN and CDR2 is SYDVKM in the germline V gene. CDR3 length: 12 residues. The CDR3 DNA is TGTGCCAGCAGTTCCCCGGGACAGGTACAGTACTTC. Translation: CASSSPGQVQYF.

This clone was observed once. The chain links TRBV4-1 to TRBJ2-3; TRBD2 matches 9 bases. Germline CDR1 is MGHRA and CDR2 is YSYEKL. The CDR3 sequence is 15 residues long. J was trimmed by 1 base and V by 2 bases; bases with no gene match: 1. DNA for the CDR3: TGCGCCAGCAGCCAAATAGCGGGAGGCACAGATACGCAGTATTTT. As protein: CASSQIAGGTDTQYF.

This sequence joins TRBV11-2 and TRBJ2-1, with D unclear. V dropped 3 bases and J dropped 3 bases, with 12 bases sitting between them. This CDR3 is built from 15 residues. CDR1 is SGHAT and CDR2 is FQNNGV in the germline V gene. CDR3 in DNA: TGTGCCAGCAGCTTCTCCCGCGGACGCTACAATGAGCAGTTCTTC. Amino acids: CASSFSRGRYNEQFF.

The chain has TRBV28 and TRBJ1-6; D call uncertain. The CDR3 has 12 residues. Looked up from germline, CDR1 is MDHEN and CDR2 is SYDVKM. V gave up 6 bases and J gave up 6 bases, with 6 bases separating them. This chain's CDR3 is CASRVFNSPLHF. The CDR3 DNA reads TGTGCCAGCAGGGTCTTTAATTCACCCCTCCACTTT.

The chain recombines TRBV5-4 with TRBJ2-7, with D perhaps matching TRBD1 or TRBD2 (6 bases each). The CDR3 is 15 residues long. V was clipped by 4 bases and J by 5 bases, with 19 bases between them. The V gene's germline CDR1 is SGHNT and CDR2 YYREEE (reference sequence). CDR3 region: CASSPRRDIANEQYF. The CDR3 DNA sequence: TGTGCCAGCAGCCCGAGGCGGGACATAGCAAACGAGCAGTACTTC.

J is TRBJ2-5 and V is TRBV6-5; a weak D match, TRBD2 (6 bases). Looked up from germline, CDR1 is MNHEY and CDR2 is SVGAGI. The CDR3 consists of 15 residues. V was trimmed by 6 bases and J by 5 bases, leaving 19 bases between them. The CDR3 reads CASSRGTPGRETQYF. The CDR3 region has the DNA TGTGCCAGCAGCCGCGGAACCCCAGGGAGGGAGACCCAGTACTTC.

The V call is TRBV28, the J call TRBJ2-5; D remains unclear. Looked up from germline, CDR1 is MDHEN and CDR2 is SYDVKM. The CDR3 spans 13 residues. V was shortened by 4 bases and J by 2 bases, with 8 bases between the two germline ends. The CDR3 coding sequence is TGTGCCAGCAGTTCCCCGGCACAAGAGACCCAGTACTTC. Translating gives CASSSPAQETQYF.

The V gene is TRBV4-2, the J gene TRBJ2-7, with TRBD1 matching 7 bases. This CDR3 contains 14 residues. J was trimmed by 7 bases and V by 0 bases; bases with no gene match: 6. Germline-derived CDR1 and CDR2 are LGHNA and YNFKEQ. Here the CDR3 reads CASSQDRGQAEQYF. The DNA for the CDR3 is TGTGCCAGCAGCCAAGATCGAGGACAGGCAGAGCAGTACTTC.

J is TRBJ1-3 and V is TRBV4-2; no clear D gene. V lost 1 base and J lost 0, with 13 bases in between. This CDR3 comprises 17 residues. Germline V gene lookup returns CDR1 LGHNA and CDR2 YNFKEQ. The CDR3 loop is CASSQVGFGSSGNTIYF. CDR3 coding DNA: TGTGCCAGCAGCCAAGTCGGGTTCGGTAGCTCTGGAAACACCATATATTTT.

The V and J genes are TRBV28 and TRBJ1-1; D is unresolved. Germline V CDR1 and CDR2: MDHEN, SYDVKM. The CDR3 covers 13 residues. Trimming took 2 bases from V and 6 from J, leaving 10 bases between them. DNA of the CDR3: TGTGCCAGCAGTTTAGGTTCGTGGGCTGAAGCTTTCTTT. It is translated as CASSLGSWAEAFF.

The rearrangement links TRBV6-1 to TRBJ2-7; 9 nucleotides align to TRBD1. Germline trimming cut 0 bases from V and 7 bases from J; bases unmatched to any gene: 7. CDR3 size: 15 residues. Germline loops: CDR1 MNHNS, CDR2 SASEGT. The CDR3 reads CASSEAQDRGQEQYF. The CDR3 DNA follows: TGTGCCAGCAGTGAAGCACAGGACAGGGGACAAGAGCAGTACTTC.

This clone was observed once. Here the CDR3 reads CASSPILAGTNEQFF. The CDR3 DNA is TGCGCCAGCAGCCCTATTCTAGCGGGAACGAATGAGCAGTTCTTC. V is TRBV4-1 and J is TRBJ2-1, with TRBD2 matching 9 bases. Germline V lookup: CDR1 MGHRA, CDR2 YSYEKL. This CDR3 comprises 15 residues. The ends lost 4 bases at V and 7 bases at J; junction bases unmatched: 8.

This chain uses TRBV7-9 with TRBJ2-1; 7 bases fit TRBD1. The V gene's germline CDR1 is SEHNR and CDR2 FQNEAQ (reference sequence). The CDR3 has 16 amino acids. V was clipped by 4 bases and J by 2 bases; unmatched bases: 8. The CDR3 loop is CASSSETGRAYNEQFF. Written as DNA, the CDR3 is TGTGCCAGCAGCTCCGAGACAGGGAGAGCCTACAATGAGCAGTTCTTC.